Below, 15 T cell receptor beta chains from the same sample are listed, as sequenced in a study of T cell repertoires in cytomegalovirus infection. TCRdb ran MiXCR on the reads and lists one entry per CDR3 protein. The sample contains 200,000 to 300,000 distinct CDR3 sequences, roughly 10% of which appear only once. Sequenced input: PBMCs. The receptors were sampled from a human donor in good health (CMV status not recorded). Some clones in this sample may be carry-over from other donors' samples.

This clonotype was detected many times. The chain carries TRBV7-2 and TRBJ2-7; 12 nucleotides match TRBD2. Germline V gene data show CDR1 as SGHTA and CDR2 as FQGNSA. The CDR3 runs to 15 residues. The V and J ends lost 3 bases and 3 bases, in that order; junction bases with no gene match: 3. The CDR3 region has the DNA TGTGCCAGCAGCTTCCGGACTAGCGGGATCTACGAGCAGTACTTC. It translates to CASSFRTSGIYEQYF.

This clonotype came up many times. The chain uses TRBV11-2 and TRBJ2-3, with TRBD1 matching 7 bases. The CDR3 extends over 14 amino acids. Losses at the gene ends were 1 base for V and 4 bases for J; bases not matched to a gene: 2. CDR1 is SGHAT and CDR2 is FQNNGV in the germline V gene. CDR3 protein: CASSLAGTADTQYF. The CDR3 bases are TGTGCCAGCAGCTTAGCTGGGACAGCAGATACGCAGTATTTT. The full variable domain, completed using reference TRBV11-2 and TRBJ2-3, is EAGVAQSPRYKIIEKRQSVAFWCNPISGHATLYWYQQILGQGPKLLIQFQNNGVVDDSQLPKDRFSAERLKGVDSTLKIQPAKLEDSAVYLCASSLAGTADTQYFGPGTRLTVL.

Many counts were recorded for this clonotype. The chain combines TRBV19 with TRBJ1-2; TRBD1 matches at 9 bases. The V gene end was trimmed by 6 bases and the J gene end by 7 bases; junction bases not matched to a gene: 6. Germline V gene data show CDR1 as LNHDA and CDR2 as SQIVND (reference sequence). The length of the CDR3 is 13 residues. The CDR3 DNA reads TGTGCCAGTAGCCTCAAGGACAGGGGTGGCTACACCTTC. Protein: CASSLKDRGGYTF.

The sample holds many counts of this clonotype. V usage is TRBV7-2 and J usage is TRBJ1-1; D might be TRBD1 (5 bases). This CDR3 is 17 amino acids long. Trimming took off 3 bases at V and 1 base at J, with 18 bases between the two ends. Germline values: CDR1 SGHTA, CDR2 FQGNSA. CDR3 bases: TGTGCCAGCAGCTTTAAACAGGCCCTGCACGCGAACACTGAAGCTTTCTTT. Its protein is CASSFKQALHANTEAFF. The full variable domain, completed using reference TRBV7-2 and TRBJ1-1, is GAGVSQSPSNKVTEKGKDVELRCDPISGHTALYWYRQSLGQGLEFLIYFQGNSAPDKSGLPSDRFSAERTGGSVSTLTIQRTQQEDSAVYLCASSFKQALHANTEAFFGQGTRLTVV.

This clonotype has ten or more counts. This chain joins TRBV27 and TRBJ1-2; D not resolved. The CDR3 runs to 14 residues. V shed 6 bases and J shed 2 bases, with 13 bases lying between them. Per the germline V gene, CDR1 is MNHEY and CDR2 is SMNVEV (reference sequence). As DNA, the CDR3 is TGTGCCAGCAGCCCGAGGCTAGGGAACTATGGCTACACCTTC. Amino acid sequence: CASSPRLGNYGYTF.

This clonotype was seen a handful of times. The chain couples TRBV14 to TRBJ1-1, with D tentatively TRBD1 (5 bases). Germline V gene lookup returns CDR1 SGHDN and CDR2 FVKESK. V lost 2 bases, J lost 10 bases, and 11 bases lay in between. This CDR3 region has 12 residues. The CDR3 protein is CASSQQGQGAFF. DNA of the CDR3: TGTGCCAGCAGCCAACAGGGTCAGGGAGCTTTCTTT.

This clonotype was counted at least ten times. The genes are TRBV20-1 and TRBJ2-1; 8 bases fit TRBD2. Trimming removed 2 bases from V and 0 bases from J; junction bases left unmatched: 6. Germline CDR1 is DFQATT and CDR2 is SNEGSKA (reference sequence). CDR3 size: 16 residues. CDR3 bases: TGCAGTGCTAGACCCATAGCGGGGTTCTCCTACAATGAGCAGTTCTTC. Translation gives CSARPIAGFSYNEQFF.

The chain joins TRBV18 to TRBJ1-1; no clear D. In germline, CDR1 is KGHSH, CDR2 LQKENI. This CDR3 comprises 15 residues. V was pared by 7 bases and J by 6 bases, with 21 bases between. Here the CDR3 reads CASFARRVSPPEAFF. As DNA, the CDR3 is TGTGCCAGCTTCGCTAGGAGAGTATCGCCCCCTGAAGCTTTCTTT.

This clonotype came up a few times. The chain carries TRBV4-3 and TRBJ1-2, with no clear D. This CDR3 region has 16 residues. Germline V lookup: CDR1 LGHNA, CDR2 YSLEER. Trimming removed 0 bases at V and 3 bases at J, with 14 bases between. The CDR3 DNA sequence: TGCGCCAGCAGCCAAGAATATCAGCGGGCCCACTATGGCTACACCTTC. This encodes CASSQEYQRAHYGYTF.

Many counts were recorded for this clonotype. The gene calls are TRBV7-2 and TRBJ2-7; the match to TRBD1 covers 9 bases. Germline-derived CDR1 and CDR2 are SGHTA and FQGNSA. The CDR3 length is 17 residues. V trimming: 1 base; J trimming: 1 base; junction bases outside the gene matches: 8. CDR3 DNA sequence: TGTGCCAGCAGCTTAGTGCCCTCGGGACAGGGTTCCTACGAGCAGTACTTC. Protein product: CASSLVPSGQGSYEQYF.

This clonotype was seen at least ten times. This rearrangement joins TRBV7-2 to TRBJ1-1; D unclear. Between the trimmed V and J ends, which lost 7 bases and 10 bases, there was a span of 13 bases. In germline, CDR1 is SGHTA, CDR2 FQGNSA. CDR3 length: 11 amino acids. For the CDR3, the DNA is TGTGCCAGCACCCCCTTCTCTCTAGCTTTCTTT. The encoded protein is CASTPFSLAFF.

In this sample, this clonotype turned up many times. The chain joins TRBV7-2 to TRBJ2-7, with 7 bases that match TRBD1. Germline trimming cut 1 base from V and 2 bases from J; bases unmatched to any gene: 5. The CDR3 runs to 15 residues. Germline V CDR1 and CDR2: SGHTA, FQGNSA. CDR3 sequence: CASSLGWTGAYEQYF. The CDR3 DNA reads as TGTGCCAGCAGCTTAGGGTGGACAGGAGCCTACGAGCAGTACTTC.

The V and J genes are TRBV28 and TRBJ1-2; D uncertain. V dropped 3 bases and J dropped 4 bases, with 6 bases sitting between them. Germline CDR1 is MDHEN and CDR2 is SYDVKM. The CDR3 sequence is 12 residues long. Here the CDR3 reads CASSFVSYGYTF. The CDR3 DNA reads TGTGCCAGCAGTTTCGTGTCCTATGGCTACACCTTC.

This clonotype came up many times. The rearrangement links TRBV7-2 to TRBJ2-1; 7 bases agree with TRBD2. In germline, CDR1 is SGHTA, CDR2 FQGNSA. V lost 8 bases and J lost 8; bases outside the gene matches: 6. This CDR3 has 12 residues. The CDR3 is CASGGSTYEQFF. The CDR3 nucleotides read TGTGCCAGCGGCGGGAGTACCTATGAGCAGTTCTTC.

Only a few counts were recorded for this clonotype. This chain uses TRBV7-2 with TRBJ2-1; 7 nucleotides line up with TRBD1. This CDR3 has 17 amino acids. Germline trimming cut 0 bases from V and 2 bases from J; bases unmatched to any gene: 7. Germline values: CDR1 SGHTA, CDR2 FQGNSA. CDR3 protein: CASSLAKTQGAYNEQFF. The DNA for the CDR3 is TGTGCCAGCAGCTTAGCGAAAACTCAGGGGGCCTACAATGAGCAGTTCTTC.